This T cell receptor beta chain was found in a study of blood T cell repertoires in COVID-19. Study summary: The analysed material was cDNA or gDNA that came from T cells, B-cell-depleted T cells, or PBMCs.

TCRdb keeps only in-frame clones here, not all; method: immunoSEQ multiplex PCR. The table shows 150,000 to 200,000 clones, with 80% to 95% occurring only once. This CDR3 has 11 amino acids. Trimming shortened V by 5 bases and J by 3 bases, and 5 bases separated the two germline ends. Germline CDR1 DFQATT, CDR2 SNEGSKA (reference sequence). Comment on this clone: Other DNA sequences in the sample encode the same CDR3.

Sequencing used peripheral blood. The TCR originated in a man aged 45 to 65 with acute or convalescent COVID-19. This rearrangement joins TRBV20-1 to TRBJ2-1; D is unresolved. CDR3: CSASSYNEQFF. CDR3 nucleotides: TGCAGTGCTTCTAGCTACAATGAGCAGTTCTTC.